This TCR beta chain was found in a study of blood T cell repertoires in COVID-19. Study context: The United States, Italy and Spain were the sources of the acute and convalescent COVID-19 samples. In each case, the material was cDNA or gDNA derived from T cells, B-cell-depleted T cells, or PBMCs.

The authors' processing: Amplifying reference gene primers gave estimates of nucleated cell counts. The table came from immunoSEQ multiplex PCR; TCRdb's copy has only in-frame clones and leaves some out. V and J calls plus clone size are reproduced from that table; the DNA served to infer D and trimming. The table records 250,000 to 300,000 clones, less than 90% of them present only once. Germline V gene data show CDR1 as SGHDT and CDR2 as YYEEEE. This CDR3 spans 14 amino acids. Trimming shortened V by 0 bases and J by 0 bases, and 6 bases separated the two germline ends. This chain links TRBV5-6 with TRBJ1-2; no reliable D call. The specimen sequenced was peripheral blood. The origin of this receptor is a man aged 25 to 45 with active or convalescent COVID-19. This CDR3 reads CASSLEQSNYGYTF. The CDR3 DNA sequence: TGTGCCAGCAGCTTGGAACAGTCTAACTATGGCTACACCTTC.